The following is a T cell receptor beta chain sequence with its context. As yet, its antigen is unknown. This could be a read error, since a much larger clone is one nucleotide away. Trimming took off 1 base at V and 8 bases at J, with 14 bases between the two ends. Germline assignment: CDR1 SEHNR and CDR2 FQNEAQ (reference sequence). The CDR3 loop spans 14 amino acids. This specimen belongs to a study of T cells in Graves' hyperthyroidism and ophthalmopathy. Notes on the study in general: Blood shared most expanded thyroid clonotypes above 0.001. For ophthalmopathy, model prediction preceded onset by a median about 6.2 months.

RNA transcripts provided the source from which TCR beta CDR3 regions were amplified. The TCR CDR3 was amplified in a first-round RT-PCR using the HTBI primer set. TCRdb re-derived calls from the multiplex PCR reads in MiXCR, one entry per CDR3 protein. This sample yields some 350,000 distinct CDR3 sequences, of which about 18% are seen a single time; around 4% belongs to the top ten. This sequence originates from a woman under 30 with Graves' hyperthyroidism. The specimen was blood. The chain is built from TRBV7-9 and TRBJ1-1, with D maybe TRBD1 (5 bases). CDR3 nucleotides: TGTGCCAGCAGCTTAGAGGGAGAGGGGAGGGAAGCTTTCTTT. Protein product: CASSLEGEGREAFF.